This T cell receptor (beta chain) was profiled in a study of OX40 agonist ivuxolimab in advanced cancers. Study-level information: While on treatment, patients had intravenous ivuxolimab at 0.01 to 10 mg/kg every 2 weeks. Subjects had a mean age of around 60 years, with a range of about 23 to 85; just over 80% were male. Treatment received earlier with anti-PD-1, anti-PD-L1 or anti-CTLA-4 agents was allowed, and approximately 40% had some. Three patients had partial responses: one hepatocellular carcinoma, two cutaneous melanoma.

Assay: immunoSEQ multiplex PCR; the TCRdb copy retains only in-frame clones and omits some. The data show some 87,000 clones, with nearly 95% seen just once and 9.5% to 12% held by the top ten. The receptor comes from an adult with an advanced solid tumor such as melanoma, head and neck, liver or kidney cancer. Specimen: CD4+ or CD8+ T cells sorted from blood, collected in a trial of the OX40 agonist ivuxolimab.

The chain's CDR3 is CASTETRQGLEGYTF. CDR3 DNA: TGTGCCAGCACCGAAACACGACAGGGATTGGAAGGCTACACCTTC. This chain links TRBV9 with TRBJ1-2; 7 bases map to TRBD1. V lost 6 bases, J lost 8 bases, and 16 bases stayed unmatched. This CDR3 region has 15 residues. The germline V gene encodes CDR1 SGDLS and CDR2 YYNGEE.